The clone carrying this T cell receptor beta chain has only one observation. Its cognate antigen is unknown. The data originate from a study of shared clonotypes between healthy human individuals. As for the study in general: Each donor's CD8 memory used one plate, CD8 naive two, each CD4 subset three. Study outcomes and limitations: Generation of non-shared clonotypes was less probable than generation of clonotypes shared by all four donors. The study found roughly 5% of naive CD4 clonotypes shared across a few donors.

The CDR3 is made up of 15 amino acids. Germline CDR1 SGHRS, CDR2 YFSETQ. V shed 0 bases and J shed 1 base, with 7 bases lying between them. The protocol was immunoSEQ multiplex PCR, while the TCRdb copy is restricted to in-frame clones and leaves out a portion. The sample holds over a million clones; about 80% are singletons and the top ten take around 1.5%. The TCR was taken from a man aged 18 to 29 in good health. The specimen sequenced was memory CD4+ T cells sorted from blood. Indicated subset: CD45RA-negative fraction. This chain links TRBV5-1 with TRBJ2-2, with no clear D. CDR3 region: CASSLGAQNTGELFF. CDR3 DNA sequence: TGCGCCAGCAGCTTGGGGGCCCAGAACACCGGGGAGCTGTTTTTT.